The 18 T cell receptor beta chains listed next were all sequenced from one sample in a study of blood T cell repertoires in COVID-19. Sequencing was performed with immunoSEQ multiplex PCR; in TCRdb, only in-frame clones are kept and a portion is missing. The sample holds approximately 190,000 clones, roughly 79% seen once. What was sequenced was peripheral blood. Every receptor here comes from a man aged 55 to 70 with active or convalescent COVID-19.

The table lists this clone with a count of one. This rearrangement joins TRBV6-4 to TRBJ1-1; D is undetermined. Deletions cut 5 bases from V and 5 bases from J, with 18 bases between. The CDR3 extends over 15 amino acids. Germline assignment: CDR1 MRHNA and CDR2 SNTAGT. In DNA form, the CDR3 reads TGTGCCAGCAGTTATAGGCGTAGCTGGAGGACTGAAGCTTTCTTT. Translated: CASSYRRSWRTEAFF.

The chain's CDR3 is CASSGGGQGAGNEQFF. The CDR3, as DNA: TGTGCCAGCAGCGGGGGAGGACAGGGGGCTGGTAATGAGCAGTTCTTC. The chain joins TRBV9 to TRBJ2-1, with TRBD1 matching over 11 bases. CDR3 length equals 16 residues. V shed 3 bases and J 7 bases; nucleotides not matched to a gene: 9. Germline V gene lookup returns CDR1 SGDLS and CDR2 YYNGEE.

V gene TRBV11-2 combines with J gene TRBJ2-2; perhaps TRBD1 as D (5 bases). Trimming took 0 bases from V and 5 from J, leaving 7 bases between them. CDR3 length equals 14 residues. Germline-derived CDR1 and CDR2 are SGHAT and FQNNGV. CDR3 in amino acids: CASSLDQGTGELFF. The CDR3 bases are TGTGCCAGCAGCTTAGACCAGGGAACCGGGGAGCTGTTTTTT.

This clone was found once. The CDR3 sequence: CASSWDTEETQYF. The CDR3 nucleotides read TGTGCCAGCAGTTGGGACACCGAAGAGACCCAGTACTTC. The chain links TRBV6-2 or TRBV6-3 to TRBJ2-5, with D maybe TRBD1 (6 bases). The CDR3 extends over 13 amino acids. The V gene lost 4 bases and the J gene lost 3 bases, with 9 bases spanning the gap. CDR1 is MNHEY and CDR2 is SVGEGT in the germline V gene.

The V and J genes are TRBV29-1 and TRBJ2-5; D not resolved. Germline lookup yields CDR1 SQVTM and CDR2 ANQGSEA. Trimming shortened V by 4 bases and J by 2 bases, and 11 bases separated the two germline ends. The CDR3 runs to 13 residues. DNA for the CDR3: TGCAGCGTTGTGCAGGATCTACAAGAGACCCAGTACTTC. Translation gives CSVVQDLQETQYF.

V gene TRBV5-8 combines with J gene TRBJ2-1; TRBD1 matches 9 bases. Germline lookup yields CDR1 SGHTS and CDR2 YDEGEE. The V segment lost 4 bases and the J segment 8 bases; nucleotides outside the gene matches: 4. The length of the CDR3 is 13 residues. This CDR3 reads CASSVGQGYEQFF. CDR3 sequence (DNA): TGTGCCAGCAGCGTAGGACAGGGGTATGAGCAGTTCTTC.

The rearrangement links TRBV24-1 to TRBJ2-2; D gene ambiguous. With 4 bases removed from V and 4 bases from J, the gap between germline ends came to 9 bases. The CDR3 contains 14 residues. Germline CDR1 and CDR2: KGHDR and SFDVKD. The CDR3 bases are TGTGCCACCAGTGAGCGTGGCGGCACCGGGGAGCTGTTTTTT. Amino acids: CATSERGGTGELFF.

V and J are TRBV4-3 and TRBJ1-2; possible D gene TRBD1, 6 bases. The V end lost 4 bases, the J end lost 3 bases, and 9 bases lay between the germline ends. This CDR3 has 13 amino acids. The V gene's germline CDR1 is LGHNA and CDR2 YSLEER. The CDR3 loop is CASSRTADYGYTF. CDR3 DNA: TGCGCCAGCAGCCGGACAGCAGACTATGGCTACACCTTC.

This rearrangement joins TRBV7-6 to TRBJ1-3, with D possibly TRBD1 on 6 matching bases. CDR3 length: 15 residues. CDR1 is SGHVS and CDR2 is FNYEAQ in the germline V gene. V shed 5 bases and J shed 0 bases, with 11 bases lying between them. The CDR3 protein is CASSPDRISGNTIYF. Here the CDR3 DNA reads TGTGCCAGCAGCCCTGACAGGATCTCTGGAAACACCATATATTTT.

The table lists this clone with a few counts. This chain links TRBV5-4 with TRBJ2-3; TRBD2 aligns across 10 bases. V lost 3 bases and J lost 0; bases outside the gene matches: 4. This CDR3 comprises 16 residues. The V gene's germline CDR1 is SGHNT and CDR2 YYREEE (reference sequence). CDR3 DNA: TGTGCCAGCAGCTCGGGACTAGCGTATAGCACAGATACGCAGTATTTT. Protein: CASSSGLAYSTDTQYF.

The J gene is TRBJ2-2, the V gene TRBV21-1; the table's D call of TRBD2 was not tested on the DNA. TRBV21-1 is noted as a pseudogene. The CDR3 has 18 amino acids. The CDR3: CASSHGLAGDHNTGELFF. The CDR3 DNA reads as TGTGCCAGCAGCCACGGACTAGCGGGAGACCATAACACCGGGGAGCTGTTTTTT.

This clone was counted a few times. The chain combines TRBV7-2 with TRBJ1-1; no definite D call. V was trimmed by 1 base and J by 5 bases, leaving 14 bases between them. The CDR3 is 15 amino acids. From germline, CDR1 is SGHTA and CDR2 FQGNSA. The CDR3 spells CASSLGGFAGTEAFF. DNA of the CDR3: TGTGCCAGCAGCTTAGGTGGCTTTGCCGGGACTGAAGCTTTCTTT.

V gene TRBV3-1 (or the pseudogene TRBV3-2) combines with J gene TRBJ2-5; 13 bases align to TRBD2. Germline CDR1 is LGHDT and CDR2 is YNNKEL (reference sequence). With V trimmed by 8 bases and J by 4 bases, 19 bases remained unmatched. CDR3 size: 19 residues. As DNA, the CDR3 is TGTGCCAGCGAACCCCCCTTAGGACTAGCGGGAGAAACGTCAGAGACCCAGTACTTC. It encodes CASEPPLGLAGETSETQYF.

The J gene is TRBJ2-1, the V gene TRBV6-2 or TRBV6-3; 14 bases line up with TRBD2. Germline CDR1 MNHEY, CDR2 SVGEGT. The ends lost 2 bases at V and 1 base at J; junction bases unmatched: 1. CDR3 size: 17 residues. The CDR3 loop reads CASSYGLAGGSYNEQFF. The CDR3 DNA sequence: TGTGCCAGCAGTTACGGACTAGCGGGAGGTTCCTACAATGAGCAGTTCTTC.

A note on this clone: The identical CDR3 is also encoded by other nucleotide sequences in the sample. The chain couples TRBV7-6 to TRBJ1-2; 9 nucleotides match TRBD1. The CDR3 loop spans 13 amino acids. The germline gives CDR1 SGHVS, CDR2 FNYEAQ. V dropped 3 bases and J dropped 8; count of bases not matched to a gene: 4. The CDR3 here is CASSLGQGGGYTF. The CDR3 nucleotides are TGTGCCAGCAGCTTGGGACAGGGCGGCGGCTACACCTTC.

This clone showed up just a few times. The chain is built from TRBV19 and TRBJ2-3; 8 bases map to TRBD1. J lost 1 base, V lost 4 bases, and 4 bases had no gene match. The CDR3 is 15 residues long. In germline, CDR1 is LNHDA, CDR2 SQIVND (reference sequence). CDR3 in DNA: TGTGCCAGTAGTAACGGACAGGGAGGCACAGATACGCAGTATTTT. Translating gives CASSNGQGGTDTQYF. Complete variable domain (other parts from reference TRBV19 and TRBJ2-3): DGGITQSPKYLFRKEGQNVTLSCEQNLNHDAMYWYRQDPGQGLRLIYYSQIVNDFQKGDIAEGYSVSREKKESFPLTVTSAQKNPTAFYLCASSNGQGGTDTQYFGPGTRLTVL.

This chain links TRBV5-1 with TRBJ2-3; possibly TRBD2 for D (5 bases). The CDR3 spans 15 residues. V lost 2 bases and J lost 0, with 10 bases in between. Germline V gene lookup returns CDR1 SGHRS and CDR2 YFSETQ. CDR3 sequence: CASSLGGHSTDTQYF. The CDR3 DNA is TGCGCCAGCAGCTTAGGCGGGCACAGCACAGATACGCAGTATTTT.

This chain links TRBV6-6 with TRBJ2-3; D uncertain. The length of the CDR3 is 14 residues. V was cut by 3 bases and J by 1 base, with 8 bases left in between. CDR1 and CDR2 (germline): MNHNY, SVGAGI (reference sequence). The CDR3 loop is CASSYIIGTDTQYF. The CDR3 DNA sequence: TGTGCCAGCAGTTATATTATCGGCACAGATACGCAGTATTTT.